This TCR beta chain comes out of a study of cytomegalovirus exposure and HLA in healthy donors. Study-wide points: As was reported, the HLA-A and HLA-B alleles of most subjects were accurately predicted from TCR beta sequences.

With V trimmed by 4 bases and J by 1 base, 5 bases remained unmatched. The CDR3 length is 16 residues. Germline CDR1 and CDR2: LGHNA and YSLEER. Details on this clone: The antigen is unknown.

It was with 60 Vbeta and 13 Jbeta primers that the PCR ran. TCRdb's table, derived via immunoSEQ multiplex PCR, lists solely in-frame clones and lacks some. The sample includes 170,000 or so clones, 70% to 90% seen only once; the top ten take under 2.5%. The TCR sequence derives from a woman under 40 in good health and CMV-seronegative. V usage is TRBV4-3 and J usage is TRBJ2-2; the match to TRBD2 covers 8 bases. The sequencing input was PBMCs. In nucleotides, the CDR3 is TGCGCCAGCAGCCCGATTAGCGGGAAGAACACCGGGGAGCTGTTTTTT. Translated, it gives CASSPISGKNTGELFF.